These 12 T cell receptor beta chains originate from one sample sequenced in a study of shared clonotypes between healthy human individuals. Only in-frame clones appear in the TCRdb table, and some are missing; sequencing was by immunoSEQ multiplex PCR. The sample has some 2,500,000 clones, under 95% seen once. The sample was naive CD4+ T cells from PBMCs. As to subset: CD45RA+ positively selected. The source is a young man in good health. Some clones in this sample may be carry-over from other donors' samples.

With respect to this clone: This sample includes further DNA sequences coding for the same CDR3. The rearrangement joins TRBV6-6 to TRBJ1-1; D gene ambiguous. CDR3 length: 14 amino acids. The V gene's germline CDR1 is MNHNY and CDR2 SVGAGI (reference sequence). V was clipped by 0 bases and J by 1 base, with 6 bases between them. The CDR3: CASSYSRTNTEAFF. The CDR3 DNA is TGTGCCAGCAGTTACTCCAGGACGAACACTGAAGCTTTCTTT.

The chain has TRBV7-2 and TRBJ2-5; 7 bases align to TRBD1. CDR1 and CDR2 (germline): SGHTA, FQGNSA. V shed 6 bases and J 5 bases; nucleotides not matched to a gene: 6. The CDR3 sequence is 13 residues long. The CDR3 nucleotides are TGTGCCAGCAGGCGACAGGGTCGGGAGACCCAGTACTTC. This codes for CASRRQGRETQYF.

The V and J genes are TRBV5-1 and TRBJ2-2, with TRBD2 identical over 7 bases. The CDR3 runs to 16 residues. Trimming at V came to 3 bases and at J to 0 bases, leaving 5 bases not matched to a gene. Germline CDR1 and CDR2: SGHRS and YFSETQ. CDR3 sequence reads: CASSYLGTTNTGELFF. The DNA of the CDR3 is TGCGCCAGCAGCTATCTGGGGACTACGAACACCGGGGAGCTGTTTTTT.

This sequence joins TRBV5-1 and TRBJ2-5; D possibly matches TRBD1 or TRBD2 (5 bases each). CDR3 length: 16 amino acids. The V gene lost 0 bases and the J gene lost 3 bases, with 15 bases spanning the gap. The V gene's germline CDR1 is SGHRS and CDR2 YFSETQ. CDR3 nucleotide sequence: TGCGCCAGCAGCTTGGGGGGCGGGTCAGGGAAAGAGACCCAGTACTTC. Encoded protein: CASSLGGGSGKETQYF.

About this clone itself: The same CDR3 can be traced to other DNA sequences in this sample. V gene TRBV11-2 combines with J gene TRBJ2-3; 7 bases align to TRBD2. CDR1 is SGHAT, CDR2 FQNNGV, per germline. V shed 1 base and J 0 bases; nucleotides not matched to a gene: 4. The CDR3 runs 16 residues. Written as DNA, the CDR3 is TGTGCCAGCAGCTTAGGCCTAGCGGCTAGCACAGATACGCAGTATTTT. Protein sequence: CASSLGLAASTDTQYF.

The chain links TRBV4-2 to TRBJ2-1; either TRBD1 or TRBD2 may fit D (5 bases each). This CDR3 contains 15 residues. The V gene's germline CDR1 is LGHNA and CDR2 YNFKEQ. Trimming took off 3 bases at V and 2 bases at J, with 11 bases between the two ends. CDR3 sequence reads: CASSHPGRTYNEQFF. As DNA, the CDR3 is TGTGCCAGCAGCCACCCGGGGCGTACCTACAATGAGCAGTTCTTC.

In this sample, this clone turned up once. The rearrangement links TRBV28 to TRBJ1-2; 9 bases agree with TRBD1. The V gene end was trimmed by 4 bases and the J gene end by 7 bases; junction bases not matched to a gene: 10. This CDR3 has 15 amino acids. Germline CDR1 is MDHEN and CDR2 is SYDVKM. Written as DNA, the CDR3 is TGTGCCAGCAGTTCGGGACAGGGCGATATACTTGGCTACACCTTC. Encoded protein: CASSSGQGDILGYTF.

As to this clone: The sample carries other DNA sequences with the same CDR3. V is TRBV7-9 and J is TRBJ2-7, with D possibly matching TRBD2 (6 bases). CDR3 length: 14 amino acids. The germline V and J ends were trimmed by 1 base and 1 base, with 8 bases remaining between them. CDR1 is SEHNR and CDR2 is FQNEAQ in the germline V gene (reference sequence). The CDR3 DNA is TGTGCCAGCAGCTTAGGCGGGACTTCCTACGAGCAGTACTTC. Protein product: CASSLGGTSYEQYF. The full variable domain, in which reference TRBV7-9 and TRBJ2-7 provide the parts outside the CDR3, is DTGVSQNPRHKITKRGQNVTFRCDPISEHNRLYWYRQTLGQGPEFLTYFQNEAQLEKSRLLSDRFSAERPKGSFSTLEIQRTEQGDSAMYLCASSLGGTSYEQYFGPGTRLTVT.

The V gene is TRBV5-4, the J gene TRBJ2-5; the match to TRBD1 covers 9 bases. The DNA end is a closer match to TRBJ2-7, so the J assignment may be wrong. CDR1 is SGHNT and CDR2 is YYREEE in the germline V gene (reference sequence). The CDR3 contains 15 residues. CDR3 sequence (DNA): TGTGCCAGCAGCCCAACAGGGGGCTTCTACTACGAGCAGTACTTC. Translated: CASSPTGGFYYEQYF.

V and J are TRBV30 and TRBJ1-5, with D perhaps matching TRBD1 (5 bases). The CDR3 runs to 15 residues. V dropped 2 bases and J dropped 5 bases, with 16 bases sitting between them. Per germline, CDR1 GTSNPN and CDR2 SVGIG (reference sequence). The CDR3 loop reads CAWSSEGRGYQPQHF. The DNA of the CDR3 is TGTGCCTGGAGTTCCGAGGGGCGCGGTTATCAGCCCCAGCATTTT.

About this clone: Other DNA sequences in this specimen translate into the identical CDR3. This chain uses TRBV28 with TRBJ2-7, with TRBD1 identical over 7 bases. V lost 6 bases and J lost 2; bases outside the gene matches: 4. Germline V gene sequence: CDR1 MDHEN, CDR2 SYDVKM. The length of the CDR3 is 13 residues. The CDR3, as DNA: TGTGCCAGCAGCCCAGACAGGGCCTACGAGCAGTACTTC. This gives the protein CASSPDRAYEQYF.

CDR3 DNA: TGCAGCGCTGGGCCGCTAGTGGTCAATGAGCAGTTCTTC. Amino acids: CSAGPLVVNEQFF. The chain uses TRBV29-1 and TRBJ2-1, with D unresolved. V lost 7 bases and J 6 bases, leaving 16 bases between the germline ends. The CDR3 loop spans 13 amino acids. The germline V gene has CDR1 SQVTM and CDR2 ANQGSEA.